The source of this TCR beta chain is a study of Graves' ophthalmopathy and Graves' hyperthyroidism (dated by TCRdb to 2016 to 2018). Background on the whole study: Peripheral blood was collected at initial diagnosis, prior to any treatment. In total, 120 to 150 blood samples were TCR-sequenced: under 45 ophthalmopathy, some 75 hyperthyroidism and roughly 17 hyperthyroidism-to-ophthalmopathy patients. To tell Graves' ophthalmopathy apart from Graves' hyperthyroidism, and to predict which patients would progress to ophthalmopathy, the study relied on TCR beta repertoire signatures. T-cell repertoires of thyroid tissue and blood were compared in several hyperthyroidism patients. Following sample collection, hyperthyroidism patients were given methimazole at a starting dose of 30 mg daily, and ophthalmopathy patients were given high-dose intravenous methylprednisolone. To explore V-J signatures that distinguish ophthalmopathy from hyperthyroidism, a discovery set of about a hundred patients was enrolled, made up of over 40 with ophthalmopathy and under 65 with stable hyperthyroidism. An independent validation cohort comprised some 19 hyperthyroidism patients and 15 to 17 patients who later progressed from hyperthyroidism to ophthalmopathy. For training and testing, the 100 or so patients in the discovery cohort were randomly divided in a 7:3 ratio. Overall study results and their limits: Among expanded thyroid clonotypes with frequency above 0.001, most also showed up in blood, which suggests that blood repertoires may reflect the thyroid immune response. Ophthalmopathy was separated from stable hyperthyroidism by the 13-signature model with around 89% sensitivity and around 81% specificity in cross-validation and with 80%/75% in the test set. No statistical method was used to set the sample size in advance, and the investigators knew which group each participant was assigned to. In validation, the model predicted ophthalmopathy progression with 70.59% sensitivity and around 72% specificity; some twelve predicted patients were CT-confirmed with GO in a median of approximately 6.2 months.

Comment on this clonotype: It lacks a known antigen. The record has no base qualities; no much larger clone is one base away.

Patients with ophthalmopathy had moderately to severely active disease, with a Clinical Activity Score of 3 or more, a NOSPECS grade of 4 or more, and a disease duration of less than 3 months. Patients with other autoimmune diseases, uncontrolled infections, pregnancy or lactation were excluded. Clinical symptoms, serum thyroxine, TRAb, thyroid ultrasound and orbital computed tomography formed the basis of the diagnosis. Ficoll-Paque density gradient centrifugation was used to isolate PBMCs from approximately 11 ml of fresh peripheral blood. Total RNA was extracted using Trizol reagent, and RNA quality was checked on an Agilent 2100 Bioanalyzer. Compared with germline, V lacks 3 bases and J lacks 3 bases; bases without a gene match: 6. For CDR1 and CDR2, the germline V gene (reference sequence) lists DFQATT and SNEGSKA. From the cysteine through the phenylalanine, the CDR3 covers 14 amino acids. The CDR3 DNA has 42 bases and is translated from base 1.

For repertoire sequencing, TCR beta CDR3 regions were amplified from RNA transcripts. HTBI primers and the Qiagen OneStep RT-PCR kit were used in a first-round RT-PCR, which was followed by a second-round multiplex PCR, size selection and purification. Sequencing of the libraries was carried out on an Illumina HiSeq2000 in paired-end mode with 100 bp reads. Turning to the authors' computational methods: SOAPnuke was used for read processing, and reads with adapters, uncalled bases, a mean Phred below 15, or no exact constant-primer or identifier match were discarded. COPE v1.2.5 was used to merge high-quality paired reads. Unique nucleotide sequences were defined as clonotypes and aligned to IMGT TRB V, D and J references using MiTCR v1.1. Analysis was restricted to V-J combinations with a frequency above 0.0001, which covered 98% to 99.2% of repertoires. For each V-J combination, a TCR clonal expansion and chaos score was defined as F50 clonal expansion divided by the chaos observed in the TCRdist matrix. Features were reduced by Welch's t-statistics and random forest to around 14 V-J combinations, which fed a naive Bayes classifier. Thyroid-blood repertoire similarity was quantified with the Morisita-Horn index. TCRdb redid the processing of the public reads, applying fastp at Q25 and MiXCR, and retained in-frame beta chains. Rows merge per CDR3 protein into single entries with the most common DNA and genes. TCRdb, not the authors, supplied the V and J calls. This sample holds some 390,000 distinct CDR3 sequences; 18% were observed only once. The biggest ten clones account for 1.6% of the sample.

Material for sequencing was peripheral blood. This sequence was found in a young woman with Graves' ophthalmopathy. Donor details come from another sample of the same person, matched by shared clones. This chain is built from TRBV20-1 and TRBJ2-5, with 8 bases in between that match TRBD1. Here is the DNA: TGCAGTGCTAGTGGGGGACAGGCTAAAGAGACCCAGTACTTC. This gives the protein CSASGGQAKETQYF.